This T cell receptor (beta chain) was identified during a study of blood T cell repertoires in COVID-19. As for the study in general: Material from acute and convalescent COVID-19 was sourced from the United States, Italy and Spain. PBMCs, B-cell-depleted T cells, or T cells were the source of the cDNA or gDNA that made up the material.

The germline V and J ends were trimmed by 0 bases and 6 bases, with 15 bases remaining between them. This CDR3 spans 15 amino acids. CDR1 LGHNA and CDR2 YSLEER come from the germline V gene. Original processing notes: Amplification with reference gene primers provided the estimates of nucleated cell counts. Clones were read by immunoSEQ multiplex PCR, and TCRdb kept only the in-frame ones, dropping some. V, J and clone size are taken as reported in that table, and D and trimming were inferred from the DNA itself. The table has hundreds of thousands of clones, about four fifths seen once. The origin of this receptor is a woman older than 75 with acute or convalescent COVID-19. The chain joins TRBV4-3 to TRBJ2-7; D may be TRBD1 (6 bases). Sequenced: peripheral blood. CDR3 in amino acids: CASSQERGLSSEQYF. As DNA, the CDR3 is TGCGCCAGCAGCCAAGAAAGGGGGTTATCGAGCGAGCAGTACTTC.